This TCR beta chain was recorded in a study of blood T cell repertoires in COVID-19. V lost 6 bases and J 4 bases, leaving 13 bases between the germline ends. This CDR3 region has 14 residues. In germline, CDR1 is SEHNR, CDR2 FQNEAQ (reference sequence). Assay used: immunoSEQ multiplex PCR; TCRdb lists only in-frame clones, some missing. This sample has 340,000 or so clones, with 80% to 90% found just once. The sample was PBMCs or T cells enriched from blood (not recorded which). The source is a woman in her thirties or forties with acute COVID-19. The chain carries TRBV7-9 and TRBJ1-5; D ambiguous. CDR3 bases: TGTGCCAGCAGTTTGTCCGGAGAGAATCAGCCCCAGCATTTT. It yields the protein CASSLSGENQPQHF.